Listed below are T cell receptor beta chains from one sample, sequenced in a study of control samples from healthy donors and cancer patients. Clones were read by immunoSEQ multiplex PCR, and TCRdb kept only the in-frame ones, dropping some. The sample lists some 150,000 clones, less than 95% occurring once. The sequencing sample was made of PBMCs. These receptors originate from a man in his 60s with colorectal cancer. CDR3s include the opening cysteine and the closing phenylalanine or tryptophan. The D gene is left open where the match is weak. A clone size is listed for some rows: how often the clone was seen (once, few, many), or a class if it is expanded.

v_gene: TRBV29-1
abundance: NA
d_gene: TRBD2
j_gene: TRBJ2-2
CDR3aa: CSVRGANTGELFF
CDR3nt: TGCAGCGTGCGGGGGGCGAACACCGGGGAGCTGTTTTTT

v_gene: TRBV6-6
abundance: once
d_gene: NA
j_gene: TRBJ1-2
CDR3aa: CASSSGTAGGYTF
CDR3nt: TGTGCCAGCAGTTCCGGAACGGCTGGAGGCTACACCTTC

v_gene: TRBV28
abundance: once
d_gene: TRBD1
j_gene: TRBJ2-3
CDR3aa: CASSLKQGAVDTQYF
CDR3nt: TGTGCCAGCAGTTTGAAACAGGGGGCCGTAGATACGCAGTATTTT

v_gene: TRBV24-1
abundance: NA
d_gene: NA
j_gene: TRBJ2-3
CDR3aa: CATSDPMGPTDTQYF
CDR3nt: TGTGCCACCAGTGATCCCATGGGACCCACAGATACGCAGTATTTT

v_gene: TRBV5-6
abundance: NA
d_gene: NA
j_gene: TRBJ2-7
CDR3aa: CASSLTGILVIGQYF
CDR3nt: TGTGCCAGCAGCCTAACAGGGATCCTTGTTATCGGGCAGTACTTC

v_gene: TRBV11-3
abundance: NA
d_gene: NA
j_gene: TRBJ2-3
CDR3aa: CASSFGGGTDTQYF
CDR3nt: TGTGCCAGCAGCTTCGGCGGGGGCACAGATACGCAGTATTTT

v_gene: TRBV7-2
abundance: NA
d_gene: TRBD2
j_gene: TRBJ2-1
CDR3aa: CASTQWTSGGEQFF
CDR3nt: TGTGCCAGCACTCAATGGACTAGCGGGGGAGAGCAGTTCTTC

v_gene: TRBV19
abundance: NA
d_gene: NA
j_gene: TRBJ1-1
CDR3aa: CASTMGGGSNTEAFF
CDR3nt: TGTGCCAGTACCATGGGTGGGGGATCGAACACTGAAGCTTTCTTT

v_gene: TRBV10-3
abundance: NA
d_gene: TRBD1
j_gene: TRBJ1-3
CDR3aa: CAISGQGASGNTIYF
CDR3nt: TGTGCCATCTCCGGACAGGGGGCTTCTGGAAACACCATATATTTT

v_gene: TRBV5-1
abundance: NA
d_gene: TRBD2
j_gene: TRBJ2-1
CDR3aa: CASSLAGSGGRYNEQFF
CDR3nt: TGCGCCAGCAGCTTGGCCGGGAGCGGGGGCCGTTACAATGAGCAGTTCTTC

v_gene: TRBV28
abundance: NA
d_gene: TRBD2
j_gene: TRBJ2-3
CDR3aa: CASSGGDTQYF
CDR3nt: TGTGCCAGCAGCGGGGGGGATACGCAGTATTTT

v_gene: TRBV5-6
abundance: NA
d_gene: NA
j_gene: TRBJ1-3
CDR3aa: CASSLAISGNTIYF
CDR3nt: TGTGCCAGCAGCTTGGCGATCTCTGGAAACACCATATATTTT

v_gene: TRBV7-8
abundance: NA
d_gene: TRBD1
j_gene: TRBJ1-3
CDR3aa: CASSRGQSSGNTIYF
CDR3nt: TGTGCCAGCAGCCGGGGACAGAGCTCTGGAAACACCATATATTTT

v_gene: TRBV18
abundance: NA
d_gene: TRBD1
j_gene: TRBJ1-1
CDR3aa: CASSPPLGRGAFF
CDR3nt: TGTGCCAGCTCACCACCCCTGGGCAGGGGGGCTTTCTTT

v_gene: TRBV11-2
abundance: NA
d_gene: TRBD1
j_gene: TRBJ2-7
CDR3aa: CASSFPPGQESYEQYF
CDR3nt: TGTGCCAGCAGCTTTCCACCGGGACAGGAGTCCTACGAGCAGTACTTC

v_gene: TRBV19
abundance: NA
d_gene: NA
j_gene: TRBJ2-5
CDR3aa: CASSLRTLGQQETQYF
CDR3nt: TGTGCCAGTAGTCTGAGAACCCTAGGACAGCAAGAGACCCAGTACTTC

v_gene: TRBV2
abundance: NA
d_gene: NA
j_gene: TRBJ1-1
CDR3aa: CASSAPGLGTEAFF
CDR3nt: TGTGCCAGCAGTGCACCCGGGTTGGGCACTGAAGCTTTCTTT

v_gene: TRBV6-1
abundance: NA
d_gene: NA
j_gene: TRBJ2-7
CDR3aa: CASSDRVSDEQYF
CDR3nt: TGTGCCAGCAGTGACAGGGTATCGGACGAGCAGTACTTC

v_gene: TRBV12-3/TRBV12-4
abundance: NA
d_gene: NA
j_gene: TRBJ1-2
CDR3aa: CASLRGSGYTF
CDR3nt: TGTGCCAGCCTAAGGGGCTCCGGCTACACCTTC

v_gene: TRBV27
abundance: NA
d_gene: NA
j_gene: TRBJ2-2
CDR3aa: CASSPDSNTGELFF
CDR3nt: TGTGCCAGCAGTCCGGACAGCAACACCGGGGAGCTGTTTTTT

v_gene: TRBV9
abundance: NA
d_gene: NA
j_gene: TRBJ2-3
CDR3aa: CASSVGMGLGRSTDTQYF
CDR3nt: TGTGCCAGCAGCGTAGGAATGGGGCTAGGGCGTTCCACAGATACGCAGTATTTT

v_gene: TRBV6-5
abundance: NA
d_gene: NA
j_gene: TRBJ1-2
CDR3aa: CASRTQGNYGYTF
CDR3nt: TGTGCCAGCAGGACACAGGGTAACTATGGCTACACCTTC

v_gene: TRBV7-9
abundance: once
d_gene: TRBD1
j_gene: TRBJ1-1
CDR3aa: CASSPTGRTEAFF
CDR3nt: TGTGCCAGCAGCCCGACAGGGCGGACTGAAGCTTTCTTT

v_gene: TRBV5-1
abundance: NA
d_gene: NA
j_gene: TRBJ1-6
CDR3aa: CASSVGGSPLHF
CDR3nt: TGCGCCAGCAGCGTAGGGGGATCACCCCTCCACTTT

v_gene: TRBV5-1
abundance: NA
d_gene: NA
j_gene: TRBJ2-1
CDR3aa: CASSGPGGLPEQFF
CDR3nt: TGCGCCAGCAGCGGGCCCGGGGGCCTACCTGAGCAGTTCTTC

v_gene: TRBV6-6
abundance: NA
d_gene: NA
j_gene: TRBJ2-5
CDR3aa: CASSYGQRQTQYF
CDR3nt: TGTGCCAGCAGTTACGGACAGAGGCAGACCCAGTACTTC

v_gene: TRBV11-3
abundance: NA
d_gene: TRBD2
j_gene: TRBJ2-5
CDR3aa: CASSQGLQETQYF
CDR3nt: TGTGCCAGCAGCCAGGGACTACAAGAGACCCAGTACTTC

v_gene: TRBV6-6
abundance: NA
d_gene: NA
j_gene: TRBJ1-4
CDR3aa: CASSRGRGIANEKLFF
CDR3nt: TGTGCCAGCAGTCGGGGACGGGGAATAGCTAATGAAAAACTGTTTTTT

v_gene: TRBV3-1/TRBV3-2
abundance: NA
d_gene: NA
j_gene: TRBJ1-4
CDR3aa: CASSSQGEKLFF
CDR3nt: TGTGCCAGCAGCTCCCAGGGAGAAAAACTGTTTTTT

v_gene: TRBV7-9
abundance: NA
d_gene: NA
j_gene: TRBJ2-5
CDR3aa: CASSREKEETQYF
CDR3nt: TGTGCCAGCAGCCGGGAGAAGGAAGAGACCCAGTACTTC

v_gene: TRBV28
abundance: NA
d_gene: TRBD2
j_gene: TRBJ2-7
CDR3aa: CASSSSGGTLYEQYF
CDR3nt: TGTGCCAGCAGTTCTAGCGGGGGGACCCTTTACGAGCAGTACTTC

v_gene: TRBV4-3
abundance: NA
d_gene: TRBD2
j_gene: TRBJ2-5
CDR3aa: CASSPLGLAGGPRETQYF
CDR3nt: TGCGCCAGCAGCCCCCTGGGGCTAGCGGGGGGGCCCCGGGAGACCCAGTACTTC

v_gene: TRBV11-2
abundance: few
d_gene: NA
j_gene: TRBJ2-3
CDR3aa: CASSHTDTQYF
CDR3nt: TGTGCCAGCAGCCACACAGATACGCAGTATTTT

v_gene: TRBV6-5
abundance: NA
d_gene: NA
j_gene: TRBJ2-7
CDR3aa: CASSSTVSSYEQYF
CDR3nt: TGTGCCAGCAGTTCCACGGTGAGCTCCTACGAGCAGTACTTC

v_gene: TRBV2
abundance: once
d_gene: TRBD1
j_gene: TRBJ1-2
CDR3aa: CASSEDRDNYTF
CDR3nt: TGTGCCAGCAGTGAGGACAGGGACAACTACACCTTC

v_gene: TRBV18
abundance: NA
d_gene: NA
j_gene: TRBJ2-7
CDR3aa: CASSPGAADTEQYF
CDR3nt: TGTGCCAGCTCACCAGGCGCGGCCGACACCGAGCAGTACTTC